The 23 T cell receptor beta chains in this list originate from one sample, sequenced in a study of identifying expanded T cells in peripheral blood. This table comes from immunoSEQ multiplex PCR, and its TCRdb copy is limited to in-frame clones, with some not included. This table holds 85,000 to 95,000 clones, roughly 86% found once. The sample taken for sequencing was blood. Source of these receptors: a person aged 18 to 69 in good health.

This rearrangement joins TRBV6-5 to TRBJ1-4; the D gene is possibly TRBD1 (5 bases). Trimming took 0 bases from V and 5 from J, leaving 13 bases between them. The CDR3 extends over 16 amino acids. Germline lookup yields CDR1 MNHEY and CDR2 SVGAGI. The CDR3 loop is CASSYSGRGSNEKLFF. The CDR3 DNA reads TGTGCCAGCAGTTACTCGGGAAGGGGCTCGAATGAAAAACTGTTTTTT.

V gene TRBV28 combines with J gene TRBJ1-3; weak D call: TRBD1 (5 bases). Germline loops: CDR1 MDHEN, CDR2 SYDVKM. The CDR3 is 15 residues long. Trimming left V 1 base short and J 0 bases short, with 7 bases between. CDR3 coding DNA: TGTGCCAGCAGTTTATCAGGGCTCTCTGGAAACACCATATATTTT. It is translated as CASSLSGLSGNTIYF.

The rearrangement joins TRBV5-6 to TRBJ2-3; D is possibly TRBD1 (6 bases). V lost 3 bases, J lost 0 bases, and 17 bases lay in between. Germline V gives CDR1 SGHDT, CDR2 YYEEEE. This CDR3 contains 17 residues. CDR3 region: CASSWGNRVSSTDTQYF. DNA of the CDR3: TGTGCCAGCAGCTGGGGAAACAGGGTATCTAGCACAGATACGCAGTATTTT.

The V call is TRBV19, the J call TRBJ2-5; D possibly corresponds to TRBD1 (7 bases). Germline V gene data show CDR1 as LNHDA and CDR2 as SQIVND (reference sequence). CDR3 length equals 15 residues. Between the trimmed V and J ends, which lost 5 bases and 0 bases, there was a span of 13 bases. The CDR3 here is CASSRGTVYQETQYF. The CDR3 DNA follows: TGTGCCAGTAGTCGGGGGACAGTGTACCAAGAGACCCAGTACTTC.

The CDR3 nucleotides are TGTGCCAGCAGTTTCAGTAGCGGGACCTACGAGCAGTACTTC. It is translated as CASSFSSGTYEQYF. J is TRBJ2-7 and V is TRBV28; 8 positions agree with TRBD2. From germline, CDR1 is MDHEN and CDR2 SYDVKM. The CDR3 is made up of 14 amino acids. With 3 bases clipped from V and 2 bases from J, the junction kept 3 bases outside the gene matches.

This sequence joins TRBV9 and TRBJ2-7, with 12 positions matching TRBD2. The germline V gene encodes CDR1 SGDLS and CDR2 YYNGEE. The CDR3 covers 14 residues. Trimming took 4 bases from V and 3 from J; bases not matched to a gene: 2. CDR3 DNA sequence: TGTGCCAGCAGCCCGGGACTAGCGGGCTACGAGCAGTACTTC. This gives the protein CASSPGLAGYEQYF.

The sample holds a few counts of this clone. This rearrangement joins TRBV28 to TRBJ2-5, with TRBD2 as a possible D gene (6 bases). The CDR3 is 18 residues long. Between the trimmed V and J ends, which lost 2 bases and 2 bases, there was a span of 21 bases. From germline, CDR1 is MDHEN and CDR2 SYDVKM. The CDR3 sequence: CASSLPAPSSGSQETQYF. The CDR3 region has the DNA TGTGCCAGCAGTTTACCCGCCCCGAGTAGCGGCTCGCAAGAGACCCAGTACTTC.

V and J are TRBV6-1 and TRBJ2-3, with 8 bases fitting TRBD2. Trimming at V came to 0 bases and at J to 3 bases, leaving 5 bases not matched to a gene. CDR1 and CDR2 (germline): MNHNS, SASEGT. The CDR3 is 16 amino acids. The DNA of the CDR3 is TGTGCCAGCAGTGAAGCCAGCGGGAGTTCAACAGATACGCAGTATTTT. It specifies CASSEASGSSTDTQYF.

The gene calls are TRBV12-5 and TRBJ2-3, with 7 bases matching TRBD1. The V segment lost 4 bases and the J segment 2 bases; nucleotides outside the gene matches: 9. Germline values: CDR1 LGHNT, CDR2 FRNRAP. This CDR3 spans 16 amino acids. This CDR3 reads CASGSGYRGATDTQYF. The CDR3 nucleotides are TGTGCTAGTGGTTCCGGATACAGGGGCGCCACAGATACGCAGTATTTT.

V is TRBV5-4 and J is TRBJ1-4; maybe TRBD1 (5 bases). V was cut by 5 bases and J by 3 bases, with 11 bases left in between. The V gene's germline CDR1 is SGHNT and CDR2 YYREEE (reference sequence). The CDR3 is made up of 14 amino acids. The CDR3 region is CASSSWGPNEKLFF. For the CDR3, the DNA is TGTGCCAGCAGTTCGTGGGGCCCTAATGAAAAACTGTTTTTT.

The chain combines TRBV2 with TRBJ2-1, with 11 bases that match TRBD2. Germline V gene data show CDR1 as SNHLY and CDR2 as FYNNEI. V dropped 11 bases and J dropped 7; count of bases not matched to a gene: 22. The CDR3 runs to 18 residues. This CDR3 reads CARTGDGLAGPRGNEQFF. CDR3 DNA: TGTGCCCGAACGGGTGATGGACTAGCGGGCCCCCGAGGGAATGAGCAGTTCTTC.

The chain is built from TRBV4-1 and TRBJ1-5, with D possibly being TRBD1 (6 bases). The CDR3 is made up of 21 amino acids. Trimming took 1 base from V and 0 from J, leaving 25 bases between them. Germline lookup yields CDR1 MGHRA and CDR2 YSYEKL. The CDR3 coding sequence is TGCGCCAGCAGCCAAGTATTACCCATGAGGGGAAACAGGGTTAGCAATCAGCCCCAGCATTTT. This gives the protein CASSQVLPMRGNRVSNQPQHF.

V and J are TRBV27 and TRBJ2-1; no definite D call. Between the trimmed V and J ends, which lost 5 bases and 1 base, there was a span of 9 bases. The germline CDR1 and CDR2 sequences are MNHEY and SMNVEV (reference sequence). This CDR3 has 14 amino acids. CDR3 DNA: TGTGCCAGCAGTGTCAGAGGATCCTACAATGAGCAGTTCTTC. Translated: CASSVRGSYNEQFF.

This rearrangement joins TRBV9 to TRBJ2-5; D call uncertain. From germline, CDR1 is SGDLS and CDR2 YYNGEE. The CDR3 is made up of 13 amino acids. V was cut by 4 bases and J by 2 bases, with 9 bases left in between. DNA of the CDR3: TGTGCCAGCAGCCGAGCACAGCAAGAGACCCAGTACTTC. Its translation is CASSRAQQETQYF.

The chain uses TRBV27 and TRBJ2-1; D is unclear. V lost 3 bases, J lost 9 bases, and 9 bases lay in between. Germline lookup yields CDR1 MNHEY and CDR2 SMNVEV (reference sequence). The CDR3 runs 12 residues. In DNA form, the CDR3 reads TGTGCCAGCAGTTTTGAAGCCAGTGAGCAGTTCTTC. It specifies CASSFEASEQFF.

The J gene is TRBJ1-1, the V gene TRBV7-6; D remains unclear. CDR1 and CDR2 from the germline V gene are SGHVS and FNYEAQ. With 8 bases removed from V and 0 bases from J, the gap between germline ends came to 16 bases. The CDR3 consists of 15 residues. The CDR3 region has the DNA TGTGCCAGCGGCTCTCGCAGAGGGTTGAACACTGAAGCTTTCTTT. It specifies CASGSRRGLNTEAFF.

J is TRBJ2-7 and V is TRBV10-3; possible D gene TRBD1, 6 bases. The CDR3 contains 14 residues. Trimming cost V 1 base and J 0 bases, with 7 bases left between them. CDR1 ENHRY and CDR2 SYGVKD come from the germline V gene. CDR3 protein: CAISEWDTSYEQYF. The CDR3 nucleotides are TGTGCCATCAGTGAGTGGGACACCTCCTACGAGCAGTACTTC.

The chain recombines TRBV7-2 with TRBJ2-1, with a weak D call TRBD2 (5 bases). V gave up 5 bases and J gave up 2 bases, with 19 bases separating them. The germline V gene has CDR1 SGHTA and CDR2 FQGNSA. The CDR3 runs 17 residues. The CDR3: CASSASQIATPYNEQFF. Here the CDR3 DNA reads TGTGCCAGCAGCGCTAGTCAAATAGCGACCCCCTACAATGAGCAGTTCTTC.

The genes are TRBV7-8 and TRBJ2-5, with D perhaps being TRBD1 or TRBD2 (7 bases each). This CDR3 is built from 15 residues. V was shortened by 5 bases and J by 5 bases, with 18 bases between the two germline ends. The germline CDR1 and CDR2 sequences are SGHVS and FQNEAQ. The CDR3 region is CASSPGGGDLETQYF. The CDR3 DNA is TGTGCCAGCAGCCCAGGGGGGGGAGACCTGGAGACCCAGTACTTC.

The chain has TRBV9 and TRBJ1-3; possibly TRBD1 for D (6 bases). Per the germline V gene, CDR1 is SGDLS and CDR2 is YYNGEE. V was shortened by 0 bases and J by 3 bases, with 10 bases between the two germline ends. CDR3 length: 15 residues. The CDR3 region has the DNA TGTGCCAGCAGCGTAGATGGGGGCTTTGGAAACACCATATATTTT. Protein: CASSVDGGFGNTIYF.

This rearrangement joins TRBV5-8 to TRBJ2-4, with 7 bases that match TRBD2. CDR1 SGHTS and CDR2 YDEGEE come from the germline V gene. The CDR3 has 16 amino acids. Trimming cost V 4 bases and J 0 bases; bases outside gene matches: 7. The CDR3 DNA is TGTGCCAGCAGCCCTGAGCGGGAACTAGCCAAAAACATTCAGTACTTC. Protein sequence: CASSPERELAKNIQYF.

This clone was seen just once. The CDR3 loop reads CASTQVGTGVAYGYTF. Here the CDR3 DNA reads TGTGCCAGTACCCAGGTCGGGACAGGGGTGGCCTATGGCTACACCTTC. The rearrangement links TRBV19 to TRBJ1-2, with 10 bases that match TRBD1. The CDR3 covers 16 residues. Trimming at V came to 7 bases and at J to 4 bases, leaving 12 bases not matched to a gene. Per germline, CDR1 LNHDA and CDR2 SQIVND (reference sequence).

This clone was detected a few times. The V and J genes are TRBV6-1 and TRBJ1-3, with D unclear. This CDR3 is 15 amino acids long. Germline CDR1 and CDR2: MNHNS and SASEGT. V dropped 3 bases and J dropped 0 bases, with 9 bases sitting between them. The CDR3 protein is CASSERATSGNTIYF. The CDR3 region has the DNA TGTGCCAGCAGTGAGCGGGCCACCTCTGGAAACACCATATATTTT.